The rows below give T cell receptor beta chains drawn from one sample of a study of T cells in Graves' hyperthyroidism and ophthalmopathy. One entry per CDR3 protein, called by TCRdb with MiXCR from the multiplex PCR reads. The repertoire includes some 700,000 distinct CDR3 sequences, 17% of them detected once, and 15% to 17% sits in the top ten. The specimen sequenced was blood. Receptor source: a man aged 45-60 years with Graves' hyperthyroidism. The CDR3 runs from the conserved cysteine through the conserved F or W. D genes are given only for firm matches. Only part of the rows carry a size: once, few, many, or a class if the clone is expanded.

v_gene: TRBV18; j_gene: TRBJ2-1; abundance: many; d_gene: NA; CDR3aa: CASSPTRDEQFF; CDR3nt: TGTGCCAGCTCACCAACCAGGGATGAGCAGTTCTTC
v_gene: TRBV7-2; j_gene: TRBJ2-2; abundance: NA; d_gene: NA; CDR3aa: CASSLWDPGELFF; CDR3nt: TGTGCCAGCAGCCTGTGGGACCCCGGGGAGCTGTTTTTT
v_gene: TRBV25-1; j_gene: TRBJ2-7; abundance: few; d_gene: NA; CDR3aa: CASSESGYAYEQYF; CDR3nt: TGTGCCAGCAGTGAATCGGGATACGCCTACGAGCAGTACTTC
v_gene: TRBV7-2; j_gene: TRBJ2-1; abundance: few; d_gene: TRBD2; CDR3aa: CASSLEFAGGVGEQFF; CDR3nt: TGTGCCAGCAGCTTAGAGTTCGCGGGAGGGGTGGGTGAGCAGTTCTTC
v_gene: TRBV2; j_gene: TRBJ2-7; abundance: many; d_gene: TRBD2; CDR3aa: CASFGTSVYEQYF; CDR3nt: TGTGCCAGCTTCGGGACTAGCGTCTACGAGCAGTACTTC
v_gene: TRBV9; j_gene: TRBJ2-5; abundance: few; d_gene: NA; CDR3aa: CASSVFSGGRFQETQYF; CDR3nt: TGTGCCAGCAGCGTTTTTTCTGGCGGAAGGTTCCAAGAGACCCAGTACTTC
v_gene: TRBV5-4; j_gene: TRBJ2-1; abundance: NA; d_gene: TRBD1; CDR3aa: CATQTGTGDTYNEQFF; CDR3nt: TGTGCCACCCAAACCGGGACAGGAGATACCTACAATGAGCAGTTCTTC
v_gene: TRBV20-1; j_gene: TRBJ2-1; abundance: NA; d_gene: TRBD2; CDR3aa: CSVRRSGGYNEQFF; CDR3nt: TGCAGTGTTAGGCGTAGCGGGGGGTACAATGAGCAGTTCTTC
v_gene: TRBV11-2; j_gene: TRBJ2-3; abundance: many; d_gene: TRBD1; CDR3aa: CASSLRGTGGTDTQYF; CDR3nt: TGTGCCAGCAGCTTGAGGGGGACAGGGGGTACAGATACGCAGTATTTT
v_gene: TRBV7-3; j_gene: TRBJ2-2; abundance: NA; d_gene: NA; CDR3aa: CASSLVGDFTGELFF; CDR3nt: TGTGCCAGCAGCCTAGTGGGGGATTTCACCGGGGAGCTGTTTTTT
v_gene: TRBV5-1; j_gene: TRBJ2-3; abundance: many; d_gene: NA; CDR3aa: CASTGTPSTDTQYF; CDR3nt: TGCGCCAGCACTGGGACACCTAGCACAGATACGCAGTATTTT
v_gene: TRBV6-5; j_gene: TRBJ1-2; abundance: many; d_gene: NA; CDR3aa: CASSYSRGVYTF; CDR3nt: TGTGCCAGCAGTTACTCGAGGGGAGTCTACACCTTC
v_gene: TRBV12-3/TRBV12-4; j_gene: TRBJ2-7; abundance: few; d_gene: NA; CDR3aa: CASSLITREQYF; CDR3nt: TGTGCCAGCAGTTTAATTACGCGTGAGCAGTACTTC
v_gene: TRBV9; j_gene: TRBJ2-1; abundance: few; d_gene: NA; CDR3aa: CASSPRTGAKRDEQFF; CDR3nt: TGTGCCAGCAGCCCCCGGACAGGAGCAAAGCGGGATGAGCAGTTCTTC
v_gene: TRBV27; j_gene: TRBJ1-2; abundance: many; d_gene: TRBD1; CDR3aa: CASSLSDGQVGARGYTF; CDR3nt: TGTGCCAGCAGTTTATCGGATGGACAGGTGGGGGCGAGAGGCTACACCTTC
v_gene: TRBV28; j_gene: TRBJ2-7; abundance: many; d_gene: NA; CDR3aa: CASSSQEPSGGEQYF; CDR3nt: TGTGCCAGCAGTTCCCAAGAGCCCTCGGGCGGCGAGCAGTACTTC
v_gene: TRBV9; j_gene: TRBJ2-1; abundance: few; d_gene: TRBD1; CDR3aa: CASSAPGQGAFRSYNEQFF; CDR3nt: TGTGCCAGCAGCGCCCCGGGACAGGGGGCCTTCAGGTCCTACAATGAGCAGTTCTTC
v_gene: TRBV30; j_gene: TRBJ1-5; abundance: many; d_gene: NA; CDR3aa: CAWSSRKNQPQHF; CDR3nt: TGTGCCTGGAGTTCGCGGAAAAATCAGCCCCAGCATTTT
v_gene: TRBV7-2; j_gene: TRBJ2-1; abundance: many; d_gene: NA; CDR3aa: CASSLDRQGYNEQFF; CDR3nt: TGTGCCAGCAGCTTAGATAGGCAGGGGTACAATGAGCAGTTCTTC
v_gene: TRBV7-2; j_gene: TRBJ2-2; abundance: NA; d_gene: TRBD2; CDR3aa: CAIRRGGRAGELFF; CDR3nt: TGTGCCATCAGGAGAGGCGGGAGAGCCGGGGAGCTGTTTTTT
v_gene: TRBV11-1; j_gene: TRBJ1-2; abundance: once; d_gene: TRBD1; CDR3aa: CASSSFGTARRGGYTF; CDR3nt: TGTGCCAGCAGCTCCTTCGGGACGGCCCGCAGGGGGGGCTACACCTTC
v_gene: TRBV11-2; j_gene: TRBJ2-5; abundance: many; d_gene: TRBD2; CDR3aa: CASSRGGGGETQYF; CDR3nt: TGTGCCAGCAGCCGCGGGGGGGGTGGGGAGACCCAGTACTTC
v_gene: TRBV2; j_gene: TRBJ2-3; abundance: many; d_gene: NA; CDR3aa: CASMRSTDTQYF; CDR3nt: TGTGCCAGCATGAGGAGCACAGATACGCAGTATTTT
v_gene: TRBV2; j_gene: TRBJ1-2; abundance: many; d_gene: NA; CDR3aa: CASSEETFRSYGYTF; CDR3nt: TGTGCCAGCAGTGAAGAAACTTTCAGGAGCTATGGCTACACCTTC
v_gene: TRBV5-5; j_gene: TRBJ1-1; abundance: many; d_gene: NA; CDR3aa: CASSLSQGNTEAFF; CDR3nt: TGTGCCAGCAGCTTGAGCCAGGGGAACACTGAAGCTTTCTTT
v_gene: TRBV24-1; j_gene: TRBJ2-3; abundance: NA; d_gene: NA; CDR3aa: CATTGDEDDTQYF; CDR3nt: TGTGCCACCACAGGCGATGAGGACGATACGCAGTATTTT
v_gene: TRBV5-1; j_gene: TRBJ2-7; abundance: NA; d_gene: TRBD1; CDR3aa: CASNSGQGNEQYF; CDR3nt: TGCGCCAGCAACTCGGGACAGGGGAACGAGCAGTACTTC
v_gene: TRBV24-1; j_gene: TRBJ2-6; abundance: few; d_gene: NA; CDR3aa: CGPPESTEVVGLRGANVLTF; CDR3nt: TGTGGGCCACCAGAGTCGACCGAGGTAGTGGGGCTGAGAGGGGCCAACGTCCTGACTTTC
v_gene: TRBV3-1; j_gene: TRBJ1-3; abundance: many; d_gene: NA; CDR3aa: CASSREGRNTIYF; CDR3nt: TGTGCCAGCAGCCGAGAGGGACGAAACACCATATATTTT
v_gene: TRBV19; j_gene: TRBJ2-1; abundance: NA; d_gene: NA; CDR3aa: CASSMGGYNEQFF; CDR3nt: TGTGCCAGTAGTATGGGCGGCTACAATGAGCAGTTCTTC
v_gene: TRBV24-1; j_gene: TRBJ2-7; abundance: many; d_gene: NA; CDR3aa: CATSQEQYF; CDR3nt: TGTGCCACCAGTCAAGAGCAGTACTTC
v_gene: TRBV4-3; j_gene: TRBJ1-1; abundance: NA; d_gene: NA; CDR3aa: CASSQDLHTTVTEAFF; CDR3nt: TGCGCCAGCAGCCAAGATCTACACACGACCGTCACTGAAGCTTTCTTT
v_gene: TRBV6-2/TRBV6-3; j_gene: TRBJ2-7; abundance: NA; d_gene: TRBD2; CDR3aa: CASSYEGLAGRATEQYF; CDR3nt: TGTGCCAGCAGTTACGAGGGCCTAGCGGGACGGGCCACCGAGCAGTACTTC
v_gene: TRBV10-2; j_gene: TRBJ1-1; abundance: many; d_gene: NA; CDR3aa: CASSDGQGLEAFF; CDR3nt: TGCGCCAGCAGTGACGGTCAAGGACTCGAAGCTTTCTTT
v_gene: TRBV30; j_gene: TRBJ1-1; abundance: many; d_gene: NA; CDR3aa: CAWSVTENTEAFF; CDR3nt: TGTGCCTGGAGTGTAACAGAGAACACTGAAGCTTTCTTT
v_gene: TRBV11-2; j_gene: TRBJ1-1; abundance: many; d_gene: NA; CDR3aa: CASSPGGGHFNTEAFF; CDR3nt: TGTGCCAGCAGCCCTGGGGGGGGACACTTCAACACTGAAGCTTTCTTT
v_gene: TRBV12-3/TRBV12-4; j_gene: TRBJ1-5; abundance: many; d_gene: TRBD1; CDR3aa: CASRGQGGDGNQPQHF; CDR3nt: TGTGCCAGCAGGGGACAGGGAGGGGACGGCAATCAGCCCCAGCATTTT
v_gene: TRBV30; j_gene: TRBJ2-2; abundance: NA; d_gene: NA; CDR3aa: CAWNLDGELFF; CDR3nt: TGTGCCTGGAATCTCGACGGGGAGCTGTTTTTT
v_gene: TRBV7-9; j_gene: TRBJ2-3; abundance: NA; d_gene: NA; CDR3aa: CASSLLSQITDTQYF; CDR3nt: TGTGCCAGCAGCTTATTGTCGCAGATCACAGATACGCAGTATTTT
v_gene: TRBV2; j_gene: TRBJ2-7; abundance: many; d_gene: NA; CDR3aa: CASRGYRVPYEQYF; CDR3nt: TGTGCCAGCAGGGGTTACAGGGTTCCCTACGAGCAGTACTTC
v_gene: TRBV9; j_gene: TRBJ2-1; abundance: few; d_gene: NA; CDR3aa: CASSVADDEQFF; CDR3nt: TGTGCCAGCAGCGTAGCGGACGATGAGCAGTTCTTC
v_gene: TRBV19; j_gene: TRBJ2-3; abundance: NA; d_gene: TRBD2; CDR3aa: CASSKAEASGNTDTQYF; CDR3nt: TGTGCCAGTAGTAAAGCGGAGGCTAGCGGGAACACAGATACGCAGTATTTT
v_gene: TRBV3-1; j_gene: TRBJ2-7; abundance: few; d_gene: TRBD1; CDR3aa: CASSQEPQGGYEQYF; CDR3nt: TGTGCCAGCAGCCAAGAACCACAGGGGGGCTACGAGCAGTACTTC
v_gene: TRBV5-1; j_gene: TRBJ2-7; abundance: many; d_gene: NA; CDR3aa: CASSVPSYEQYF; CDR3nt: TGCGCCAGCAGTGTCCCTTCCTACGAGCAGTACTTC
v_gene: TRBV12-3/TRBV12-4; j_gene: TRBJ2-2; abundance: many; d_gene: NA; CDR3aa: CASSSFGNGELFF; CDR3nt: TGTGCCAGCAGTTCATTCGGGAACGGGGAGCTGTTTTTT
v_gene: TRBV15; j_gene: TRBJ1-2; abundance: NA; d_gene: NA; CDR3aa: CATSIQGRDNYGYTF; CDR3nt: TGTGCCACCAGCATACAGGGAAGGGATAACTATGGCTACACCTTC
v_gene: TRBV4-2; j_gene: TRBJ2-4; abundance: few; d_gene: NA; CDR3aa: CASSHIAAAKNIQYF; CDR3nt: TGTGCCAGCAGCCATATAGCGGCTGCCAAAAACATTCAGTACTTC
v_gene: TRBV7-2; j_gene: TRBJ2-7; abundance: many; d_gene: TRBD1; CDR3aa: CASSAPTGTGAYEQYF; CDR3nt: TGTGCCAGCAGCGCACCTACCGGGACAGGAGCGTACGAGCAGTACTTC
v_gene: TRBV29-1; j_gene: TRBJ2-2; abundance: many; d_gene: NA; CDR3aa: CSADSENTGELFF; CDR3nt: TGCAGCGCCGACAGCGAGAACACCGGGGAGCTGTTTTTT
v_gene: TRBV7-3; j_gene: TRBJ2-2; abundance: many; d_gene: NA; CDR3aa: CASSPRLLAGTNTGELFF; CDR3nt: TGTGCCAGCAGCCCCCGGCTATTGGCGGGTACCAACACCGGGGAGCTGTTTTTT
v_gene: TRBV6-5; j_gene: TRBJ1-1; abundance: few; d_gene: NA; CDR3aa: CASSYSIGTGGSTEAFF; CDR3nt: TGTGCCAGCAGTTACTCGATAGGTACCGGGGGGAGCACTGAAGCTTTCTTT
v_gene: TRBV25-1; j_gene: TRBJ2-2; abundance: few; d_gene: NA; CDR3aa: CASSEAGVRTGELFF; CDR3nt: TGTGCCAGCAGTGAGGCAGGGGTACGGACCGGGGAGCTGTTTTTT
v_gene: TRBV7-9; j_gene: TRBJ1-2; abundance: NA; d_gene: NA; CDR3aa: CASSLRLDNGYTF; CDR3nt: TGTGCCAGCAGCTTAAGGCTGGACAATGGCTACACCTTC
v_gene: TRBV12-3/TRBV12-4; j_gene: TRBJ2-7; abundance: many; d_gene: NA; CDR3aa: CASSFGGAYEQYF; CDR3nt: TGTGCCAGCAGTTTCGGGGGCGCCTACGAGCAGTACTTC
v_gene: TRBV24-1; j_gene: TRBJ2-2; abundance: NA; d_gene: TRBD1; CDR3aa: CATSEPRDRQNTGELFF; CDR3nt: TGTGCCACCAGTGAACCCCGGGACAGACAAAACACCGGGGAGCTGTTTTTT